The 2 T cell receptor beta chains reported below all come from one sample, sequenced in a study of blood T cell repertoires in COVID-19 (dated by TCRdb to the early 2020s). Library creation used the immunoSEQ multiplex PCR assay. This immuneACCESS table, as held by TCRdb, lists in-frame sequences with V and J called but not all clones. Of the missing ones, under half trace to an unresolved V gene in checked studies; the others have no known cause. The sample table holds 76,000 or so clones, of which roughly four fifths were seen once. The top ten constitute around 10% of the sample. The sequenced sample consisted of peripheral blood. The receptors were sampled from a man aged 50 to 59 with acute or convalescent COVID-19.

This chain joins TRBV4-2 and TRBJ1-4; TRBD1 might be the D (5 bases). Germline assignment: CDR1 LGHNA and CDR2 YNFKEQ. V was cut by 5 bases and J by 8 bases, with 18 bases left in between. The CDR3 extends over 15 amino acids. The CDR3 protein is CASSAQGEGGEKLFF. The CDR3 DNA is TGTGCCAGCAGCGCACAAGGGGAGGGAGGAGAAAAACTGTTTTTT.

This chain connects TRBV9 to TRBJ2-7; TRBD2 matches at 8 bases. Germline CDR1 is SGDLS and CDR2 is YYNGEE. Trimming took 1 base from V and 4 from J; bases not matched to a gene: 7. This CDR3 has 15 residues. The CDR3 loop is CASSVKGLESYEQYF. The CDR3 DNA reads TGTGCCAGCAGCGTAAAGGGACTAGAGAGTTACGAGCAGTACTTC.